The 9 T cell receptor beta chains listed next were all sequenced from one sample in a study of cytomegalovirus exposure and HLA in healthy donors. The PCR contained 60 Vbeta and 13 Jbeta primers. Clones were read by immunoSEQ multiplex PCR, and TCRdb kept only the in-frame ones, dropping some. In the table there are about 250,000 clones, around 80% of which are singletons. Material for sequencing was PBMCs. These receptors were collected from a girl aged 2 to 10 in good health and CMV-seronegative.

The chain links TRBV28 to TRBJ1-5, with 10 positions matching TRBD1. Germline-derived CDR1 and CDR2 are MDHEN and SYDVKM. This CDR3 spans 16 amino acids. Trimming removed 3 bases from V and 11 bases from J; junction bases left unmatched: 13. In nucleotides, the CDR3 is TGTGCCAGCAGTTTCCCCGACAGGGGGCCAGCACAGTCCCAGCATTTT. Protein product: CASSFPDRGPAQSQHF.

This rearrangement joins TRBV7-9 to TRBJ2-6; the match to TRBD1 covers 7 bases. The CDR3 totals 18 residues. With 5 bases clipped from V and 0 bases from J, the junction kept 10 bases outside the gene matches. Germline V CDR1 and CDR2: SEHNR, FQNEAQ (reference sequence). CDR3 nucleotides: TGTGCCAGCAGCCCCCTTAGGGGGACAGTCTCTGGGGCCAACGTCCTGACTTTC. Protein product: CASSPLRGTVSGANVLTF.

This chain joins TRBV29-1 and TRBJ2-5; maybe TRBD1 (5 bases). CDR3 length equals 13 residues. Germline V lookup: CDR1 SQVTM, CDR2 ANQGSEA. Trimming shortened V by 4 bases and J by 1 base, and 10 bases separated the two germline ends. This CDR3 reads CSVGGAIQETQYF. The CDR3 coding sequence is TGCAGCGTTGGTGGGGCAATCCAAGAGACCCAGTACTTC.

This clone was seen a single time. The rearrangement uses TRBV5-1 and TRBJ2-2, with 7 bases that match TRBD2. The germline CDR1 and CDR2 sequences are SGHRS and YFSETQ. V was pared by 0 bases and J by 2 bases, with 4 bases of the junction left unmatched. CDR3 size: 16 residues. In nucleotides, the CDR3 is TGCGCCAGCAGCTTGGCCGGGACTATCAACACCGGGGAGCTGTTTTTT. As protein: CASSLAGTINTGELFF.

This clone was picked up one time. The chain links TRBV7-8 to TRBJ2-1; 10 nucleotides line up with TRBD2. With 7 bases clipped from V and 9 bases from J, the junction kept 12 bases outside the gene matches. Germline values: CDR1 SGHVS, CDR2 FQNEAQ. The CDR3 totals 15 residues. CDR3 DNA: TGTGCCAGCAACCCTAGCGGGGGCGAGGCTTTTGAGCAGTTCTTC. Translated: CASNPSGGEAFEQFF. Combining the CDR3 with reference TRBV7-8 and TRBJ2-1 gives the whole variable domain GAGVSQSPRYKVAKRGQDVALRCDPISGHVSLFWYQQALGQGPEFLTYFQNEAQLDKSGLPSDRFFAERPEGSVSTLKIQRTQQEDSAVYLCASNPSGGEAFEQFFGPGTRLTVL.

The chain employs TRBV4-2 and TRBJ2-1, with TRBD2 matching over 10 bases. The CDR3 covers 21 residues. V gave up 0 bases and J gave up 0 bases; unmatched junction bases: 14. Germline loops: CDR1 LGHNA, CDR2 YNFKEQ. The CDR3 DNA reads TGTGCCAGCAGCCAAGATCTACTAGCGGGGCTCCTTTGGAGCTCCTACAATGAGCAGTTCTTC. Amino acids: CASSQDLLAGLLWSSYNEQFF.

This CDR3 is CSVEYEVPYEQYF. The CDR3 DNA reads TGCAGCGTTGAGTACGAGGTTCCCTACGAGCAGTACTTC. The chain carries TRBV29-1 and TRBJ2-7; D not certain. The CDR3 runs to 13 residues. Trimming took off 3 bases at V and 2 bases at J, with 11 bases between the two ends. Germline lookup yields CDR1 SQVTM and CDR2 ANQGSEA.

The genes are TRBV2 and TRBJ1-4; TRBD1 is a possible D gene (5 bases). The germline V and J ends were trimmed by 4 bases and 0 bases, with 9 bases remaining between them. The CDR3 length is 15 residues. Germline-derived CDR1 and CDR2 are SNHLY and FYNNEI. DNA of the CDR3: TGTGCCAGCAGTGGGCAGGGTGCAACTAATGAAAAACTGTTTTTT. Its protein is CASSGQGATNEKLFF.

The chain uses TRBV25-1 and TRBJ1-3; 10 bases line up with TRBD1. J was trimmed by 8 bases and V by 3 bases; bases with no gene match: 1. This CDR3 has 13 amino acids. Germline values: CDR1 MGHDK, CDR2 SYGVNS. The chain's CDR3 is CASSDGTGDTIYF. The CDR3 DNA reads TGTGCCAGCAGTGACGGGACAGGGGACACCATATATTTT. Combining the CDR3 with reference TRBV25-1 and TRBJ1-3 gives the whole variable domain EADIYQTPRYLVIGTGKKITLECSQTMGHDKMYWYQQDPGMELHLIHYSYGVNSTEKGDLSSESTVSRIRTEHFPLTLESARPSHTSQYLCASSDGTGDTIYFGEGSWLTVV.